Shown below are 14 T cell receptor beta chains from a single sample sequenced in a study of shared clonotypes between healthy human individuals. Profiling relied on immunoSEQ multiplex PCR, and the TCRdb table lists in-frame clones only, not all of them. The sample yields approximately 480,000 clones, almost 80% seen once. Specimen: PBMCs. These receptors were collected from a woman aged 35 to 49 in good health. Some clones in this sample may be carry-over from other donors' samples.

V gene TRBV5-1 combines with J gene TRBJ2-7, with 13 bases lining up with TRBD2. V was clipped by 3 bases and J by 3 bases; unmatched bases: 9. CDR3 length: 17 amino acids. In germline, CDR1 is SGHRS, CDR2 YFSETQ. The CDR3 spells CASSSGLAGASSYEQYF. DNA of the CDR3: TGCGCCAGCAGCTCAGGACTAGCGGGAGCCTCTAGCTACGAGCAGTACTTC.

This chain joins TRBV28 and TRBJ2-6, with 7 bases matching TRBD1. Germline V gene lookup returns CDR1 MDHEN and CDR2 SYDVKM. There are 12 residues in the CDR3. The DNA of the CDR3 is TGTGGGACAGGCTCTGGGGCCAACGTCCTGACTTTC. Translating gives CGTGSGANVLTF. The complete variable domain, with remaining parts taken from reference TRBV28 and TRBJ2-6, reads DVKVTQSSRYLVKRTGEKVFLECVQDMDHENMFWYRQDPGLGLRLIYFSYDVKMKEKGDIPEGYSVSREKKERFSLILESASTNQTSMYLCGTGSGANVLTFGAGSRLTVL.

The chain carries TRBV5-6 and TRBJ1-2; 7 bases agree with TRBD1. V trimming: 1 base; J trimming: 2 bases; junction bases outside the gene matches: 8. The CDR3 totals 16 residues. Germline V gene sequence: CDR1 SGHDT, CDR2 YYEEEE. CDR3 sequence: CASSLSSGTENYGYTF. The CDR3, as DNA: TGTGCCAGCAGCTTGAGTTCCGGGACAGAGAACTATGGCTACACCTTC.

This clone has ten or more counts. This rearrangement joins TRBV28 to TRBJ2-7; D may be TRBD2 (5 bases). Germline V CDR1 and CDR2: MDHEN, SYDVKM. The CDR3 spans 14 residues. V gave up 6 bases and J gave up 0 bases, with 12 bases separating them. The CDR3 DNA reads as TGTGCCAGCAGCAGTAGGGAGAGCTCCTACGAGCAGTACTTC. This codes for CASSSRESSYEQYF.

The rearrangement links TRBV4-1 to TRBJ2-7; 11 bases align to TRBD2. The CDR3 has 15 amino acids. In germline, CDR1 is MGHRA, CDR2 YSYEKL. V lost 1 base and J lost 4; bases outside the gene matches: 3. CDR3 sequence reads: CASSQVTSGSYEQYF. The DNA for the CDR3 is TGCGCCAGCAGCCAAGTTACTAGCGGGAGTTACGAGCAGTACTTC.

The chain has TRBV28 and TRBJ2-7; TRBD1 matches at 7 bases. The CDR3 spans 15 residues. The germline CDR1 and CDR2 sequences are MDHEN and SYDVKM. Trimming cost V 4 bases and J 0 bases; bases outside gene matches: 6. The CDR3 region is CASSSRQGLSYEQYF. DNA for the CDR3: TGTGCCAGCAGTTCTCGACAGGGTCTCTCCTACGAGCAGTACTTC.

The chain combines TRBV6-6 with TRBJ2-7; D is perhaps TRBD1 (6 bases). Germline V lookup: CDR1 MNHNY, CDR2 SVGAGI (reference sequence). CDR3 length: 12 residues. Trimming took 6 bases from V and 7 from J, leaving 13 bases between them. The CDR3 DNA reads as TGTGCCAGCAGACTACAGGGTGGTGAGCAGTACTTC. Translated, it gives CASRLQGGEQYF.

The chain employs TRBV5-4 and TRBJ2-7; 11 nucleotides agree with TRBD2. J lost 3 bases, V lost 4 bases, and 9 bases had no gene match. Looked up from germline, CDR1 is SGHNT and CDR2 is YYREEE (reference sequence). CDR3 length: 16 residues. CDR3 sequence: CASSLGGSGRGYEQYF. Written as DNA, the CDR3 is TGTGCCAGCAGCCTAGGAGGTAGCGGGAGGGGCTACGAGCAGTACTTC.

The chain couples TRBV2 to TRBJ2-3, with D perhaps TRBD1 (6 bases). The germline gives CDR1 SNHLY, CDR2 FYNNEI. The V end was cut by 7 bases, the J end by 0 bases, with 14 bases between. The CDR3 runs to 15 residues. The CDR3 DNA reads TGTGCCAGCAACACAGGGAGATCTAGCACAGATACGCAGTATTTT. It encodes CASNTGRSSTDTQYF.

This clone was seen more than once but under ten times. V usage is TRBV4-1 and J usage is TRBJ2-5, with D unclear. In germline, CDR1 is MGHRA, CDR2 YSYEKL. The CDR3 has 12 amino acids. Trimming took 0 bases from V and 6 from J, leaving 5 bases between them. DNA for the CDR3: TGCGCCAGCAGCCAAGAAGCTAAGACCCAGTACTTC. Translated, it gives CASSQEAKTQYF.

As for this clone: The same CDR3 also results from other DNA sequences found in this sample. The V call is TRBV7-3, the J call TRBJ2-3; D call uncertain. CDR3 size: 14 residues. V dropped 2 bases and J dropped 2 bases, with 8 bases sitting between them. Germline CDR1 and CDR2: SGHTA and FQGTGA. The CDR3 nucleotides are TGTGCCAGCAGCTTAGACGCGGCCACAGATACGCAGTATTTT. It yields the protein CASSLDAATDTQYF.

With respect to this clone: Other DNA variants within this sample encode the same CDR3. The chain couples TRBV7-9 to TRBJ1-1; D not certain. The V end was cut by 3 bases, the J end by 1 base, with 3 bases between. There are 12 residues in the CDR3. Germline CDR1 SEHNR, CDR2 FQNEAQ (reference sequence). CDR3 residues: CASSFGNTEAFF. The DNA of the CDR3 is TGTGCCAGCAGCTTTGGGAACACTGAAGCTTTCTTT.

This clone has only one observation. The rearrangement links TRBV5-6 to TRBJ2-3; 10 bases agree with TRBD1. The CDR3 length is 15 residues. V shed 6 bases, J shed 3 bases, and the junction held 7 bases outside the gene matches. Germline CDR1 SGHDT, CDR2 YYEEEE. CDR3 nucleotides: TGTGCCAGCACCCCCCCGGGACAGGGGACAGATACGCAGTATTTT. As protein: CASTPPGQGTDTQYF.

V is TRBV6-5 and J is TRBJ2-2, with 11 nucleotides matching TRBD1. The trim removed 1 base at V and 6 bases at J, leaving 1 base unmatched. The CDR3 runs 15 residues. Germline V gene sequence: CDR1 MNHEY, CDR2 SVGAGI. CDR3 residues: CASSYWDRGSGELFF. In DNA form, the CDR3 reads TGTGCCAGCAGTTACTGGGACAGGGGGTCCGGGGAGCTGTTTTTT.